The clone carrying this T cell receptor beta chain has just one count. This entry belongs to a study of cytomegalovirus exposure and HLA in healthy donors. Primers for the PCR totalled 60 Vbeta and 13 Jbeta. Assay used: immunoSEQ multiplex PCR; TCRdb lists only in-frame clones, some missing. The sample has about 230,000 clones; approximately 84% are singletons. The origin of this receptor is a woman in her thirties or forties in good health and CMV-seronegative. The specimen was PBMCs.

The CDR3 loop reads CASSGLRGDTQYF. The CDR3 coding sequence is TGTGCCAGCTCGGGCTTACGGGGGGATACGCAGTATTTT. V usage is TRBV6-4 and J usage is TRBJ2-3; D perhaps matches TRBD2 (6 bases). CDR1 and CDR2 from the germline V gene are MRHNA and SNTAGT. This CDR3 has 13 amino acids. The ends were cut back, 8 bases at V and 6 bases at J, with 15 bases in the middle.